This TCR beta chain was captured in a study of T cell repertoires in cytomegalovirus infection. Study at large: As its CMV epitopes, the study selected recently identified HLA-C-restricted and well-studied HLA-B-restricted targets.

TCRdb analysed the reads with MiXCR anew, one entry per CDR3 protein. This sample has 680,000 or so distinct CDR3 sequences, with around 35% found just once. This clonotype has a handful of counts. Its specificity is unknown. Trimming took off 6 bases at V and 1 base at J, with 13 bases between the two ends. Germline V gene lookup returns CDR1 LNHDA and CDR2 SQIVND (reference sequence). There are 15 residues in the CDR3. Findings of the study overall: Within the response measured ex vivo, HLA-C-restricted CMV-specific TCR beta clonotypes were dominant. Pooled public TCR beta family frequency picked out CMV carriers with the relevant HLA.

The sequencing here drew on cultured PBMCs, taken from culture after CMV antigen stimulation. The rearrangement uses TRBV19 and TRBJ1-5; D may be TRBD1 (6 bases). The receptor was derived from a human donor in good health (CMV status not recorded). Some clones in this sample may be carry-over from other donors' samples. In nucleotides, the CDR3 is TGTGCCAGTAGCAGGGGACACGGGAGCAATCAGCCCCAGCATTTT. Protein: CASSRGHGSNQPQHF. Using reference TRBV19 and TRBJ1-5 for the parts outside the CDR3, the full variable domain is DGGITQSPKYLFRKEGQNVTLSCEQNLNHDAMYWYRQDPGQGLRLIYYSQIVNDFQKGDIAEGYSVSREKKESFPLTVTSAQKNPTAFYLCASSRGHGSNQPQHFGDGTRLSIL.